These 5 T cell receptor beta chains originate from one sample sequenced in a study of beta chain features in type 1 diabetes (dated by TCRdb to about 2018). Results the study describes overall, beyond this receptor: A moderate but significant shortening of TCRB CDR3 length was observed in type 1 diabetes patients in all four CD4+ subsets.

The library came from the immunoSEQ multiplex PCR assay. The High Capacity cDNA Reverse Transcription Kit was used to reverse transcribe all of the isolated RNA, meaning that expressed TCRB transcripts were what got sequenced. The clones in this table, taken by TCRdb from immuneACCESS, are in-frame only. Not every clone is retained; where verified, under half of the shortfall comes from an unresolved V gene, and the cause of the rest is unknown. The sample profile shows almost 350,000 clones; 7% to 10% of them were found once. Clones ranked in the top ten supply roughly 1% of the sample. Their antigens remain unidentified. Sample: central memory CD4+ T cells from blood. The origin of the receptors is a young man with type 1 diabetes.

The V call is TRBV2, the J call TRBJ2-3; D uncertain. The ends were cut back, 7 bases at V and 0 bases at J, with 11 bases in the middle. The CDR3 totals 14 residues. Germline V gene data show CDR1 as SNHLY and CDR2 as FYNNEI. The CDR3 is CASKSTPSTDTQYF. CDR3 bases: TGTGCCAGCAAGTCTACCCCTAGCACAGATACGCAGTATTTT.

The V gene is TRBV7-2, the J gene TRBJ2-7, with D uncertain. Germline CDR1 reads SGHTA; CDR2 reads FQGNSA. This CDR3 has 14 residues. Trimming left V 5 bases short and J 4 bases short, with 15 bases between. The CDR3 protein is CASSPGRARYEQYF. The CDR3 DNA is TGTGCCAGCAGCCCCGGACGGGCTCGATACGAGCAGTACTTC.

This chain's CDR3 is CAISEGQGRTEAFF. CDR3 coding DNA: TGTGCCATCAGTGAGGGACAGGGTCGGACTGAAGCTTTCTTT. This chain uses TRBV10-3 with TRBJ1-1, with TRBD1 matching over 8 bases. The CDR3 extends over 14 amino acids. The germline gives CDR1 ENHRY, CDR2 SYGVKD. With 2 bases clipped from V and 5 bases from J, the junction kept 4 bases outside the gene matches.

There are a few counts of this clone. The rearrangement joins TRBV6-5 to TRBJ2-1; maybe TRBD1 (5 bases). The V gene's germline CDR1 is MNHEY and CDR2 SVGAGI. The CDR3 is made up of 15 amino acids. V was trimmed by 7 bases and J by 2 bases, leaving 15 bases between them. The CDR3 loop reads CASKGALGAYNEQFF. The CDR3 nucleotides read TGTGCCAGCAAAGGGGCCCTCGGCGCCTACAATGAGCAGTTCTTC.

A few counts support this clone. The chain combines TRBV7-6 with TRBJ2-1, with TRBD1 identical over 8 bases. The CDR3 covers 15 residues. J lost 2 bases, V lost 4 bases, and 4 bases had no gene match. Germline V gene sequence: CDR1 SGHVS, CDR2 FNYEAQ. CDR3 nucleotide sequence: TGTGCCAGCAGCTCCCGACAGGGGCCCTACAATGAGCAGTTCTTC. This sequence encodes CASSSRQGPYNEQFF.